The source of this T cell receptor beta chain is a study of radiation and T cells in renal cell carcinoma. Study-wide points: In blood, top tumor clones expanded by 2 weeks, shrinking by 4.

Time point denoted: blood 2 weeks post-SBRT. The treatment here: 15 Gy SBRT to primary tumor, nephrectomy 4 weeks later. This renal cell carcinoma was of the clear cell type. Assay: immunoSEQ multiplex PCR; the TCRdb copy retains only in-frame clones and omits some. The top ten hold almost 6% of the sample, which has some 120,000 clones, more than 70% seen once. V was pared by 4 bases and J by 2 bases, with 14 bases between. The CDR3 totals 15 residues. Germline V lookup: CDR1 LNHDA, CDR2 SQIVND (reference sequence). Details on this clone: Its antigen remains unidentified.

V and J are TRBV19 and TRBJ1-2, with D possibly being TRBD1 (5 bases). The TCR was taken from a woman aged 70 to 79 with renal cell carcinoma. The sample in question was blood, obtained from a patient whose treatment included radiotherapy and nephrectomy. This CDR3 reads CASSTPGLGNYGYTF. As DNA, the CDR3 is TGTGCCAGTAGTACCCCGGGACTGGGAAACTATGGCTACACCTTC.